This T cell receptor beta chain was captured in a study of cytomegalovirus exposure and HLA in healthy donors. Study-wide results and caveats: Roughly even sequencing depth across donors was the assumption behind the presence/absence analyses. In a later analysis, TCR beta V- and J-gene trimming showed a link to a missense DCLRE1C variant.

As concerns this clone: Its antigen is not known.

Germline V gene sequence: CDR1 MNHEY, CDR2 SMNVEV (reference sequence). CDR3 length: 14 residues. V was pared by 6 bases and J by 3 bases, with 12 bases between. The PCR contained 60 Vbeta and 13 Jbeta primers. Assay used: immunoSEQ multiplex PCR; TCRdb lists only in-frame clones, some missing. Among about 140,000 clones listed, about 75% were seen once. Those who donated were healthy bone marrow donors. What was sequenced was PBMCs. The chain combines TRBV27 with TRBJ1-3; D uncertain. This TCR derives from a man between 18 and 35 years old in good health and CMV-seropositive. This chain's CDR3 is CASSALADGNTIYF. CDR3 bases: TGTGCCAGCAGCGCCTTGGCTGATGGAAACACCATATATTTT.